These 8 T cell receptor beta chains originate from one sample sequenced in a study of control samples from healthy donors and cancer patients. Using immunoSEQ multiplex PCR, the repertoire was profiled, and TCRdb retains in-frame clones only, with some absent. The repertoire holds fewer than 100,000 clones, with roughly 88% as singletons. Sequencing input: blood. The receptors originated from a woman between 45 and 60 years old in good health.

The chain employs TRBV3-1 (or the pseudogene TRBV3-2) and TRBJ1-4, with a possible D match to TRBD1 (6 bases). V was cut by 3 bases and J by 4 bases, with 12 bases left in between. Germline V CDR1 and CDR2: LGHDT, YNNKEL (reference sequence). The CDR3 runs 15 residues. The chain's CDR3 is CASSQAGANNEKLFF. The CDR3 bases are TGTGCCAGCAGCCAGGCAGGGGCCAATAATGAAAAACTGTTTTTT.

The CDR3 is CASSSEQGIGAFF. The CDR3 DNA follows: TGCGCCAGCAGCTCGGAGCAGGGAATAGGGGCTTTCTTT. The rearrangement joins TRBV5-1 to TRBJ1-1; D might be TRBD1 (5 bases). Germline lookup yields CDR1 SGHRS and CDR2 YFSETQ. The V end was cut by 3 bases, the J end by 11 bases, with 17 bases between. There are 13 residues in the CDR3.

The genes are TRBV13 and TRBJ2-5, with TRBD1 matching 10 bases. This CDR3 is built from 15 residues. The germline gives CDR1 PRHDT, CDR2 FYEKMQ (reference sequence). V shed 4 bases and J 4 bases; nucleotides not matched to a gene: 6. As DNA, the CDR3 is TGTGCCAGCAGCTACGGAGACAGGGGGCGAGAGACCCAGTACTTC. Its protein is CASSYGDRGRETQYF.

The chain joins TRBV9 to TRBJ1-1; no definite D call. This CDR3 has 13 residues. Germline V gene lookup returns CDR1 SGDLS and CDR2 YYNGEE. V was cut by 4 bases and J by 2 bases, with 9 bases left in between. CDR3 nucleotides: TGTGCCAGCAGCCGCACAGAAAACACTGAAGCTTTCTTT. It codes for CASSRTENTEAFF.

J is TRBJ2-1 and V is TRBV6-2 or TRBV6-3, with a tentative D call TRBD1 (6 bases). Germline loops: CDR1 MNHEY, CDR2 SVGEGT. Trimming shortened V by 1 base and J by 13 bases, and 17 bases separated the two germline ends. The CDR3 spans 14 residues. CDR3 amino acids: CASSYLLDSQDQFF. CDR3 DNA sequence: TGTGCCAGCAGTTACTTGTTGGACAGCCAAGACCAGTTCTTC.

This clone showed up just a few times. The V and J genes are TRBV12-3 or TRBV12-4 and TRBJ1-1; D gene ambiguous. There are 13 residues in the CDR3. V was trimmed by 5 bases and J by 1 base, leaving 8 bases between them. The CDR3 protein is CASSPRRNTEAFF. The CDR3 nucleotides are TGTGCCAGCAGTCCGAGGCGGAACACTGAAGCTTTCTTT.

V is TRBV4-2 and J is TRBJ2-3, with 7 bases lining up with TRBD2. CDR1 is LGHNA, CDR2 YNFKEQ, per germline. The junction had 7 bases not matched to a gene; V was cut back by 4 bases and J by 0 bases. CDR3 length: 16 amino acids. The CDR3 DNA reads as TGTGCCAGCAGCCCCAGACTAGCCACTAGCACAGATACGCAGTATTTT. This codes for CASSPRLATSTDTQYF.

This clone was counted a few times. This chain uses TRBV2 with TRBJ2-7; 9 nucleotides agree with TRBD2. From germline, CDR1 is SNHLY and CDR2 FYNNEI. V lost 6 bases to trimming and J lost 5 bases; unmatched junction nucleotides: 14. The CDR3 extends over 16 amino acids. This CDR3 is CASSPKHGLAIHEQYF. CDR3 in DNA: TGTGCCAGCAGCCCGAAACATGGACTAGCGATCCACGAGCAGTACTTC.